This T cell receptor (beta chain) originates from a study of T cell responses to AZD1222 COVID-19 vaccine. Study results and limitations: CD4 TCRs associated with vaccination spanned spike, dominating at 160-218 and 743-854. Baseline seropositivity characterized only a handful of AZD1222 recipients.

The CDR3 loop spans 13 amino acids. Germline CDR1 is WNHNN and CDR2 is SYGVQD (reference sequence). V was shortened by 8 bases and J by 4 bases, with 11 bases between the two germline ends. Sequencing was performed with immunoSEQ multiplex PCR; in TCRdb, only in-frame clones are kept and a portion is missing. The sample has approximately 220,000 clones, roughly 91% seen once. Remarks on this clone: Its antigen is currently unknown.

The chain employs TRBV10-1 and TRBJ2-2; D not resolved. The clonotype comes from an adult in good health. Sequencing was performed on peripheral blood, taken on day 0 of MenACWY control vaccination. CDR3 amino acids: CASQSLGTGELFF. DNA of the CDR3: TGCGCCAGCCAATCTCTGGGCACCGGGGAGCTGTTTTTT.